A selection of T cell receptor beta chains follows, all from one sample in a study of blood T cell repertoires in COVID-19. The table came from immunoSEQ multiplex PCR; TCRdb's copy has only in-frame clones and leaves some out. This sample carries around 210,000 clones, 70% to 90% of them seen once, and the ten largest clones take 15% to 20%. The sequenced material came from peripheral blood. The receptors come from a middle-aged man with COVID-19, enrolled during active disease. Both conserved end residues are part of each CDR3. D genes are given only for firm matches.

d_gene: NA
v_gene: TRBV4-1
j_gene: TRBJ2-1
CDR3aa: CASSRYFSSTSYNEQFF
CDR3nt: TGCGCCAGCAGCCGTTATTTCTCTTCTACCTCCTACAATGAGCAGTTCTTC

d_gene: TRBD1
v_gene: TRBV7-9
j_gene: TRBJ2-7
CDR3aa: CASSSGTGAFWEQYF
CDR3nt: TGTGCCAGCAGCTCCGGGACAGGGGCTTTCTGGGAGCAGTACTTC

d_gene: TRBD2
v_gene: TRBV5-1
j_gene: TRBJ2-5
CDR3aa: CASGIAGGPQETQYF
CDR3nt: TGCGCCAGCGGTATAGCGGGAGGGCCCCAAGAGACCCAGTACTTC

d_gene: TRBD2
v_gene: TRBV28
j_gene: TRBJ2-2
CDR3aa: CASSLTSGGAAGELFF
CDR3nt: TGTGCCAGCAGTCTGACTAGCGGGGGGGCCGCCGGGGAGCTGTTTTTT

d_gene: TRBD2
v_gene: TRBV6-5
j_gene: TRBJ2-1
CDR3aa: CASSSGLAGVGEQFF
CDR3nt: TGTGCCAGCAGCTCGGGACTAGCGGGAGTGGGTGAGCAGTTCTTC

d_gene: TRBD2
v_gene: TRBV10-3
j_gene: TRBJ2-1
CDR3aa: CAIRAGEGQSGSYEQFF
CDR3nt: TGTGCCATCAGAGCGGGGGAGGGGCAGAGCGGGTCCTATGAGCAGTTCTTC

d_gene: NA
v_gene: TRBV28
j_gene: TRBJ1-2
CDR3aa: CASKLGLRGYTF
CDR3nt: TGTGCCAGCAAACTGGGACTGCGGGGCTACACCTTC

d_gene: NA
v_gene: TRBV29-1
j_gene: TRBJ1-1
CDR3aa: CSGSQGRNTEAFF
CDR3nt: TGCAGCGGATCACAGGGTAGGAACACTGAAGCTTTCTTT

d_gene: TRBD1
v_gene: TRBV19
j_gene: TRBJ2-7
CDR3aa: CASSPTQGQATYEQYF
CDR3nt: TGTGCCAGTAGCCCCACCCAGGGACAGGCTACCTACGAGCAGTACTTC

d_gene: TRBD1
v_gene: TRBV5-1
j_gene: TRBJ2-7
CDR3aa: CASSLAGTGGYEQYF
CDR3nt: TGCGCCAGCAGCTTGGCCGGGACAGGGGGCTACGAGCAGTACTTC